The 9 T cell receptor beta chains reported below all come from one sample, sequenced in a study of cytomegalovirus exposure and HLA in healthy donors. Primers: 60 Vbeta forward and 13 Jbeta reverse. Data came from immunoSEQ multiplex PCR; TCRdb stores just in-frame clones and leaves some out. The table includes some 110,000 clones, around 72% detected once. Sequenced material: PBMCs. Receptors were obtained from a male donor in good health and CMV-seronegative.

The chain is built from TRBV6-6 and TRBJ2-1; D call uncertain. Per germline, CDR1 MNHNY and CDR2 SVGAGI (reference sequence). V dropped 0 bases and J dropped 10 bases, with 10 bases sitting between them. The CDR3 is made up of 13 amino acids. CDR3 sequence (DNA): TGTGCCAGCAGTTACTCACCCACCCAGGAGCAGTTCTTC. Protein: CASSYSPTQEQFF.

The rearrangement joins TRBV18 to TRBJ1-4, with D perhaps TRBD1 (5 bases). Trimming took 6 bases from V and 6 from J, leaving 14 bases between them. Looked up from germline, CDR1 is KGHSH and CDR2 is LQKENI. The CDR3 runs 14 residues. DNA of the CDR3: TGTGCCAGCTCTGCCGGGCCGGGGGATGAAAAACTGTTTTTT. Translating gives CASSAGPGDEKLFF.

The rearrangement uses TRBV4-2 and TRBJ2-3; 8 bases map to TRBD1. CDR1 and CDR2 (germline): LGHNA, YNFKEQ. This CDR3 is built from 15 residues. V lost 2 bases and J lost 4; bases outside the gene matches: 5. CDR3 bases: TGTGCCAGCAGCCAACTGGACAGGGACGCAGATACGCAGTATTTT. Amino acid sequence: CASSQLDRDADTQYF.

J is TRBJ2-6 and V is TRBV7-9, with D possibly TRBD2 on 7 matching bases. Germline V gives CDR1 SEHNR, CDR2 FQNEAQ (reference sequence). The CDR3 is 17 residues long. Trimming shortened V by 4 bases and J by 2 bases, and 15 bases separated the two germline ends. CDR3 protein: CASSWGGESPGANVLTF. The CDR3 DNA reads TGTGCCAGCAGCTGGGGGGGCGAATCCCCTGGGGCCAACGTCCTGACTTTC.

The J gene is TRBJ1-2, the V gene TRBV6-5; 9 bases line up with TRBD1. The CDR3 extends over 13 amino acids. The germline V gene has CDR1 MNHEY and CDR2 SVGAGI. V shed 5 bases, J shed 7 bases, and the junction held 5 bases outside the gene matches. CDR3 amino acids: CASSPTGGRGYTF. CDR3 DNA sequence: TGTGCCAGCAGTCCTACAGGGGGCCGTGGCTACACCTTC.

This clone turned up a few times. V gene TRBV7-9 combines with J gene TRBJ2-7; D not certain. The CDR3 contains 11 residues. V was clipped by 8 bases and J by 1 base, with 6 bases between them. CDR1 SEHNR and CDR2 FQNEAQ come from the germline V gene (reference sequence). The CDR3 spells CASGRSYEQYF. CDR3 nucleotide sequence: TGTGCCAGCGGCCGTTCCTACGAGCAGTACTTC.

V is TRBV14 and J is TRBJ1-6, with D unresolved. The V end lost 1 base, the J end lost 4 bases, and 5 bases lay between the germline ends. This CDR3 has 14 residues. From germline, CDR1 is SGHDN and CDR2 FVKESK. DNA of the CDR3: TGTGCCAGCAGCCAAGTGGAGTATAATTCACCCCTCCACTTT. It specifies CASSQVEYNSPLHF.

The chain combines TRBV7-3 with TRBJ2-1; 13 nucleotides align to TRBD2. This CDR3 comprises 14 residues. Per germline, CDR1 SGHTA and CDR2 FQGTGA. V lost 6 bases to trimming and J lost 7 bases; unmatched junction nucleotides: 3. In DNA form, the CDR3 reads TGTGCCAGCAGTACTAGCGGGAGGGCTAATGAGCAGTTCTTC. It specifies CASSTSGRANEQFF.

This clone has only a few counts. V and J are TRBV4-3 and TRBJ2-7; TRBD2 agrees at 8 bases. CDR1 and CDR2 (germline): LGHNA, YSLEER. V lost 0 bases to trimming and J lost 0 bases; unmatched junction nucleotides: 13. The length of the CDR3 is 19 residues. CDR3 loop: CASSQEPSGRYSSSYEQYF. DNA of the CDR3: TGCGCCAGCAGCCAAGAGCCCAGCGGGAGATACTCAAGCTCCTACGAGCAGTACTTC.